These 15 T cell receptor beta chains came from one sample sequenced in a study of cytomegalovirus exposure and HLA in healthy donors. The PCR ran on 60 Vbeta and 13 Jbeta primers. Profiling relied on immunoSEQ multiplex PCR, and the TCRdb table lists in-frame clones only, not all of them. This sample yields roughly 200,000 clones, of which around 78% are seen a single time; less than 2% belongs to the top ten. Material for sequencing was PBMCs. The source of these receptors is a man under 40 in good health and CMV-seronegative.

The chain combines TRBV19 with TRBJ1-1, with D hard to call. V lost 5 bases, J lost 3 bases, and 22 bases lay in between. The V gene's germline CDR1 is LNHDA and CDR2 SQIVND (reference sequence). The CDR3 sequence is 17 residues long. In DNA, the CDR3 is TGTGCCAGTAGTCCTCCGCGGGTAGGGATCACGGACACTGAAGCTTTCTTT. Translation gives CASSPPRVGITDTEAFF.

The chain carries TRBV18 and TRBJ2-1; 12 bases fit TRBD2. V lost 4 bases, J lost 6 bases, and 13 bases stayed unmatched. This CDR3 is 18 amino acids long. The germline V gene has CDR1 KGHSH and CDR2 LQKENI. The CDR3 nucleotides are TGTGCCAGCTCACTTTCGACACATACTAGCGGGAGGCCCAATGAGCAGTTCTTC. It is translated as CASSLSTHTSGRPNEQFF.

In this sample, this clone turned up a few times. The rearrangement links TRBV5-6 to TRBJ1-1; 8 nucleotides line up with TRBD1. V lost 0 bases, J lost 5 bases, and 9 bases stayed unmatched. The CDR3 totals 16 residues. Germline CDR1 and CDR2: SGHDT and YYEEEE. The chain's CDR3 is CASSLESGQGRTEAFF. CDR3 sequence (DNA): TGTGCCAGCAGCTTGGAGTCAGGACAGGGTAGAACTGAAGCTTTCTTT. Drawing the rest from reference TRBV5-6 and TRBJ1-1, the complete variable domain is DAGVTQSPTHLIKTRGQQVTLRCSPKSGHDTVSWYQQALGQGPQFIFQYYEEEERQRGNFPDRFSGHQFPNYSSELNVNALLLGDSALYLCASSLESGQGRTEAFFGQGTRLTVV.

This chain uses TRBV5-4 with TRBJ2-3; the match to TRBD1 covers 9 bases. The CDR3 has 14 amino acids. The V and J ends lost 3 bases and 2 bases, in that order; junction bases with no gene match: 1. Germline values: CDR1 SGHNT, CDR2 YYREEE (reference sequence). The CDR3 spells CASSWDRDTDTQYF. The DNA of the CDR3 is TGTGCCAGCAGCTGGGACAGGGACACAGATACGCAGTATTTT.

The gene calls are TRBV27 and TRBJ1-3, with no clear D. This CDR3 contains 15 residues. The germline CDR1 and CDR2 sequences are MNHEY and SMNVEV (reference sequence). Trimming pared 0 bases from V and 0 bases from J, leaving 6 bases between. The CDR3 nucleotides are TGTGCCAGCAGTTTATCGGTGAGCTCTGGAAACACCATATATTTT. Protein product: CASSLSVSSGNTIYF.

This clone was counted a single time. CDR3 in DNA: TGCAGCGTATTGGGACAGGGGGTCGGTGGCTACACCTTC. Amino acid sequence: CSVLGQGVGGYTF. The chain has TRBV29-1 and TRBJ1-2, with TRBD1 matching 11 bases. The CDR3 runs 13 residues. The V segment lost 6 bases and the J segment 7 bases; nucleotides outside the gene matches: 7. CDR1 and CDR2 (germline): SQVTM, ANQGSEA.

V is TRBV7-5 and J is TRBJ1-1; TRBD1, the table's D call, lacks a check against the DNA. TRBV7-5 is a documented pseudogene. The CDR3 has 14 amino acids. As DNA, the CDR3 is TGTGTCAGAAGCTCGTCAGACAGGGACCCTGAAGCTTTCTTT. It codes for CVRSSSDRDPEAFF.

This CDR3 reads CASSPPDRARQFF. In nucleotides, the CDR3 is TGTGCCAGCAGTCCACCGGACAGGGCAAGGCAGTTCTTC. This chain links TRBV6-5 with TRBJ2-1; TRBD1 matches 8 bases. The germline V gene encodes CDR1 MNHEY and CDR2 SVGAGI. The CDR3 consists of 13 residues. The V and J ends lost 5 bases and 12 bases, in that order; junction bases with no gene match: 9.

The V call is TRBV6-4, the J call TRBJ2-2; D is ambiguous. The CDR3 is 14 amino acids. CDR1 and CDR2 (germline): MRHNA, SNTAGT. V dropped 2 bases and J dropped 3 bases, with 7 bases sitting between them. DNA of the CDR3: TGTGCCAGCAGTGACAGGAGAGACACCGGGGAGCTGTTTTTT. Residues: CASSDRRDTGELFF.

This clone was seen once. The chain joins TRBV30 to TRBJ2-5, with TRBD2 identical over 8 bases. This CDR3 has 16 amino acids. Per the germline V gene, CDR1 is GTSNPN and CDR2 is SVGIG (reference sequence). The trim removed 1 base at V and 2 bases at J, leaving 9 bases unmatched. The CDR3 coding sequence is TGTGCCTGGAGTGAACCGGGACTAGGATTTCAAGAGACCCAGTACTTC. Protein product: CAWSEPGLGFQETQYF. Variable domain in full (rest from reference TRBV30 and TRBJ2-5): SQTIHQWPATLVQPVGSPLSLECTVEGTSNPNLYWYRQAAGRGLQLLFYSVGIGQISSEVPQNLSASRPQDRQFILSSKKLLLSDSGFYLCAWSEPGLGFQETQYFGPGTRLLVL.

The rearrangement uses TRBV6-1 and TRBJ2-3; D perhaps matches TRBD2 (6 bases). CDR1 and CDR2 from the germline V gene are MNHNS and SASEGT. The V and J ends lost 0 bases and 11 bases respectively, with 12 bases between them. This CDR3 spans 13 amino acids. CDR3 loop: CASSEARGTLQYF. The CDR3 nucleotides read TGTGCCAGCAGTGAAGCGCGCGGGACTCTGCAGTATTTT.

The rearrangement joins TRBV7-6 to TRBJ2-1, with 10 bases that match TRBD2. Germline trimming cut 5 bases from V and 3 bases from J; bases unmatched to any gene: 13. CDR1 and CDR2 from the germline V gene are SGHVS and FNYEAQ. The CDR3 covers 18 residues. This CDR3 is CASSHGTSGTGNYNEQFF. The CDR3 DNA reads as TGTGCCAGCAGCCACGGCACTAGCGGGACTGGAAACTACAATGAGCAGTTCTTC.

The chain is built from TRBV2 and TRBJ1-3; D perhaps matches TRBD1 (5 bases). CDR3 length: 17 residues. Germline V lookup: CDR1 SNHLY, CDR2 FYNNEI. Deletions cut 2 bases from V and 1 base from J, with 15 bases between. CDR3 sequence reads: CASSERGSGRSGNTIYF. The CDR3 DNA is TGTGCCAGCAGTGAACGGGGGTCGGGCAGATCTGGAAACACCATATATTTT.

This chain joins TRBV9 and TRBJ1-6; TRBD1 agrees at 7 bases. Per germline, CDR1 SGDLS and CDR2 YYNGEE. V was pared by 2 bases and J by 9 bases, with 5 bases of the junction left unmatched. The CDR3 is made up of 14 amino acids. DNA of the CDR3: TGTGCCAGCAGCGTGGACTGGGACAGTTCACCCCTCCACTTT. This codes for CASSVDWDSSPLHF.

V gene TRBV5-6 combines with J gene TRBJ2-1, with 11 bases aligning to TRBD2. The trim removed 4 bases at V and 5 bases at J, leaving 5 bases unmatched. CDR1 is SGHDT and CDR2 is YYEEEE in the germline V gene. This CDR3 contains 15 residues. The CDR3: CASSQLAGEHNEQFF. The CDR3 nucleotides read TGTGCCAGCAGCCAACTAGCGGGAGAACACAATGAGCAGTTCTTC. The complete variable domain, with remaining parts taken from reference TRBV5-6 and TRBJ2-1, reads DAGVTQSPTHLIKTRGQQVTLRCSPKSGHDTVSWYQQALGQGPQFIFQYYEEEERQRGNFPDRFSGHQFPNYSSELNVNALLLGDSALYLCASSQLAGEHNEQFFGPGTRLTVL.